A selection of T cell receptor beta chains follows, all from one sample in a study of control samples from healthy donors and cancer patients. Profiled with immunoSEQ multiplex PCR; TCRdb holds only in-frame clones, not every one. The sample has over 110,000 clones, around 90% seen once. The sequencing input was blood. These receptors were obtained from a man in his thirties or forties in good health. CDR3s include the opening cysteine and the closing phenylalanine or tryptophan. Each record gives: V gene, J gene, clone size, D gene, CDR3 protein, CDR3 DNA. The D gene is left open where the match is weak. Rows give clone size only sometimes, using once, few, many, or a class for an expanded clone.

v_call: TRBV9
j_call: TRBJ2-1
clone_size: .
d_call: TRBD2
cdr3_aa: CASSRGALLAAPYNEQFF
cdr3_nt: TGTGCCAGCAGCAGGGGCGCCTTACTAGCGGCACCCTACAATGAGCAGTTCTTC

v_call: TRBV6-2/TRBV6-3
j_call: TRBJ2-1
clone_size: once
d_call: TRBD1
cdr3_aa: CASSYSTGGNEQFF
cdr3_nt: TGTGCCAGCAGTTACTCGACAGGGGGCAATGAGCAGTTCTTC

v_call: TRBV2
j_call: TRBJ1-5
clone_size: .
d_call: .
cdr3_aa: CASTDHPNQPQHF
cdr3_nt: TGTGCCAGCACGGACCACCCAAATCAGCCCCAGCATTTT

v_call: TRBV30
j_call: TRBJ1-1
clone_size: .
d_call: .
cdr3_aa: CAWSGGGRTEAFF
cdr3_nt: TGTGCCTGGAGTGGTGGGGGGCGCACTGAAGCTTTCTTT

v_call: TRBV10-3
j_call: TRBJ2-1
clone_size: .
d_call: .
cdr3_aa: CAISEGIGRGSYNEQFF
cdr3_nt: TGTGCCATCAGTGAGGGGATAGGTCGAGGTTCCTACAATGAGCAGTTCTTC

v_call: TRBV7-8
j_call: TRBJ2-3
clone_size: .
d_call: TRBD2
cdr3_aa: CASSLAGGDTQYF
cdr3_nt: TGTGCCAGCAGTCTAGCGGGAGGAGATACGCAGTATTTT

v_call: TRBV4-1
j_call: TRBJ1-5
clone_size: once
d_call: .
cdr3_aa: CASSQAPGGLGHQPQHF
cdr3_nt: TGCGCCAGCAGCCAAGCGCCCGGTGGATTGGGGCATCAGCCCCAGCATTTT

v_call: TRBV30
j_call: TRBJ1-3
clone_size: .
d_call: .
cdr3_aa: CAWSVWGVGNTIYF
cdr3_nt: TGTGCCTGGAGTGTATGGGGTGTTGGAAACACCATATATTTT

v_call: TRBV7-9
j_call: TRBJ2-5
clone_size: .
d_call: TRBD1
cdr3_aa: CASSRNRGVFETQYF
cdr3_nt: TGTGCCAGCAGTCGTAACAGGGGCGTTTTTGAGACCCAGTACTTC

v_call: TRBV5-4
j_call: TRBJ1-2
clone_size: .
d_call: TRBD1
cdr3_aa: CASRPGQTDGYTF
cdr3_nt: TGTGCCAGCAGACCGGGACAGACAGATGGCTACACCTTC

v_call: TRBV11-3
j_call: TRBJ1-3
clone_size: few
d_call: TRBD1
cdr3_aa: CASSFRDSDEFSGNTIYF
cdr3_nt: TGTGCCAGCAGCTTCCGGGACAGCGATGAATTCTCTGGAAACACCATATATTTT

v_call: TRBV7-3
j_call: TRBJ1-2
clone_size: .
d_call: .
cdr3_aa: CASSLIRGQLQNYGYTF
cdr3_nt: TGTGCCAGCAGCTTAATACGTGGGCAGTTACAAAACTATGGCTACACCTTC

v_call: TRBV7-3
j_call: TRBJ2-7
clone_size: .
d_call: .
cdr3_aa: CASSLKVGYEQYF
cdr3_nt: TGTGCCAGCAGCTTAAAGGTCGGCTACGAGCAGTACTTC

v_call: TRBV29-1
j_call: TRBJ1-4
clone_size: .
d_call: .
cdr3_aa: CSVFERSNEKLFF
cdr3_nt: TGCAGCGTCTTCGAAAGGTCTAATGAAAAACTGTTTTTT

v_call: TRBV11-3
j_call: TRBJ2-7
clone_size: .
d_call: .
cdr3_aa: CASSSGVAEPPYEQYF
cdr3_nt: TGTGCCAGCAGCTCAGGGGTAGCGGAGCCCCCCTACGAGCAGTACTTC

v_call: TRBV28
j_call: TRBJ2-1
clone_size: .
d_call: .
cdr3_aa: CASSRLASYNEQFF
cdr3_nt: TGTGCCAGCAGTAGGCTAGCATCCTACAATGAGCAGTTCTTC

v_call: TRBV19
j_call: TRBJ2-1
clone_size: .
d_call: .
cdr3_aa: CASSREGLSYNEQFF
cdr3_nt: TGTGCCAGTAGTAGAGAAGGACTCTCCTACAATGAGCAGTTCTTC

v_call: TRBV7-3
j_call: TRBJ2-3
clone_size: .
d_call: .
cdr3_aa: CASSQRGPDTQYF
cdr3_nt: TGTGCCAGCAGCCAACGGGGCCCAGATACGCAGTATTTT

v_call: TRBV2
j_call: TRBJ2-5
clone_size: .
d_call: TRBD2
cdr3_aa: CASTLGLLAGTVLETQYF
cdr3_nt: TGTGCCAGCACTTTGGGGTTACTAGCGGGAACTGTATTGGAGACCCAGTACTTC

v_call: TRBV29-1
j_call: TRBJ2-2
clone_size: .
d_call: .
cdr3_aa: CSVWGAGELFF
cdr3_nt: TGCAGCGTTTGGGGGGCCGGGGAGCTGTTTTTT

v_call: TRBV5-4
j_call: TRBJ1-1
clone_size: .
d_call: .
cdr3_aa: CASKSSVFEQNTEAFF
cdr3_nt: TGTGCCAGCAAGTCTTCTGTTTTCGAACAGAACACTGAAGCTTTCTTT

v_call: TRBV29-1
j_call: TRBJ2-5
clone_size: .
d_call: .
cdr3_aa: CSVGTPGVLETQYF
cdr3_nt: TGCAGCGTTGGGACCCCAGGGGTGTTGGAGACCCAGTACTTC

v_call: TRBV9
j_call: TRBJ2-2
clone_size: .
d_call: .
cdr3_aa: CASSVFMNTGELFF
cdr3_nt: TGTGCCAGCAGCGTCTTCATGAACACCGGGGAGCTGTTTTTT

v_call: TRBV7-4
j_call: TRBJ1-3
clone_size: .
d_call: .
cdr3_aa: CASSLFGPGNTIYF
cdr3_nt: TGTGCCAGCAGCTTGTTTGGGCCTGGAAACACCATATATTTT

v_call: TRBV28
j_call: TRBJ1-4
clone_size: .
d_call: .
cdr3_aa: CASSSRRTGEKLFF
cdr3_nt: TGTGCCAGCAGTTCCCGCCGTACAGGGGAAAAACTGTTTTTT

v_call: TRBV29-1
j_call: TRBJ2-5
clone_size: .
d_call: TRBD1
cdr3_aa: CSAADRYQETQYF
cdr3_nt: TGCAGCGCCGCGGACAGGTACCAAGAGACCCAGTACTTC

v_call: TRBV12-1
j_call: TRBJ2-4
clone_size: .
d_call: .
cdr3_aa: CASSFGKSQVASGNIQYF
cdr3_nt: .

v_call: TRBV4-3
j_call: TRBJ2-3
clone_size: .
d_call: TRBD1
cdr3_aa: CASSQDRGQGSDTQYF
cdr3_nt: TGCGCCAGCAGCCAAGATAGGGGACAGGGTTCAGATACGCAGTATTTT

v_call: TRBV6-4
j_call: TRBJ2-3
clone_size: .
d_call: .
cdr3_aa: CASSAGGEGDTQYF
cdr3_nt: TGTGCCAGCAGTGCCGGGGGAGAAGGTGATACGCAGTATTTT

v_call: TRBV27
j_call: TRBJ1-2
clone_size: few
d_call: TRBD1
cdr3_aa: CASTGRDRGGYTF
cdr3_nt: TGTGCCAGCACCGGCCGGGACAGGGGTGGCTACACCTTC

v_call: TRBV5-6
j_call: TRBJ1-2
clone_size: .
d_call: .
cdr3_aa: CASSLNTPGQGVGDTF
cdr3_nt: TGTGCCAGCAGCCTAAATACCCCGGGACAAGGAGTGGGTGACACCTTC

v_call: TRBV5-4
j_call: TRBJ1-4
clone_size: once
d_call: .
cdr3_aa: CASSSFGGTDQNEKLFF
cdr3_nt: TGTGCCAGCAGCTCGTTTGGGGGTACAGACCAAAATGAAAAACTGTTTTTT

v_call: TRBV28
j_call: TRBJ1-6
clone_size: few
d_call: .
cdr3_aa: CASRNSKTQPSNSPLHF
cdr3_nt: TGTGCCAGCAGGAACAGTAAGACTCAACCTTCTAATTCACCCCTCCACTTT

v_call: TRBV28
j_call: TRBJ2-3
clone_size: .
d_call: .
cdr3_aa: CASSLTGMNTDTQYF
cdr3_nt: TGTGCCAGCAGTCTAACAGGGATGAACACAGATACGCAGTATTTT

v_call: TRBV4-3
j_call: TRBJ2-4
clone_size: .
d_call: TRBD2
cdr3_aa: CASSQGLAGSDIQYF
cdr3_nt: TGCGCCAGCAGCCAAGGACTAGCGGGAAGCGACATTCAGTACTTC

v_call: TRBV28
j_call: TRBJ2-7
clone_size: once
d_call: TRBD2
cdr3_aa: CASSSSSSGRAEQYF
cdr3_nt: TGTGCCAGCAGTTCCTCCTCTAGCGGGAGAGCCGAGCAGTACTTC

v_call: TRBV9
j_call: TRBJ1-4
clone_size: once
d_call: .
cdr3_aa: CASSVGVFGEKLFF
cdr3_nt: TGTGCCAGCAGCGTAGGGGTTTTCGGTGAAAAACTGTTTTTT

v_call: TRBV10-3
j_call: TRBJ2-7
clone_size: .
d_call: TRBD1
cdr3_aa: CAISQGQGGEQYF
cdr3_nt: TGTGCCATCAGTCAGGGACAGGGAGGCGAGCAGTACTTC

v_call: TRBV18
j_call: TRBJ2-1
clone_size: .
d_call: TRBD2
cdr3_aa: CASSQQGTSGKNEQFF
cdr3_nt: TGTGCCAGCTCGCAACAGGGGACTAGCGGGAAAAATGAGCAGTTCTTC

v_call: TRBV30
j_call: TRBJ2-1
clone_size: .
d_call: TRBD1
cdr3_aa: CAWRDRGTNEQFF
cdr3_nt: TGTGCCTGGAGGGACAGGGGAACAAATGAGCAGTTCTTC

v_call: TRBV28
j_call: TRBJ1-5
clone_size: .
d_call: TRBD1
cdr3_aa: CASSFRTGGTNQPQHF
cdr3_nt: TGTGCCAGCAGTTTCAGGACAGGGGGTACCAATCAGCCCCAGCATTTT

v_call: TRBV5-1
j_call: TRBJ2-5
clone_size: once
d_call: TRBD1
cdr3_aa: CASSFGQGVVETQYF
cdr3_nt: TGCGCCAGCAGCTTTGGACAGGGGGTGGTGGAGACCCAGTACTTC

v_call: TRBV3-1/TRBV3-2
j_call: TRBJ1-5
clone_size: .
d_call: .
cdr3_aa: CASSQGTNNQPQHF
cdr3_nt: TGTGCCAGCAGCCAAGGAACAAACAATCAGCCCCAGCATTTT

v_call: TRBV27
j_call: TRBJ2-1
clone_size: once
d_call: TRBD2
cdr3_aa: CASSSPGLAGGPYNEQFF
cdr3_nt: TGTGCCAGCAGCTCTCCGGGACTAGCGGGAGGGCCCTACAATGAGCAGTTCTTC

v_call: TRBV27
j_call: TRBJ2-1
clone_size: .
d_call: .
cdr3_aa: CASSTLDARGNEQFF
cdr3_nt: TGTGCCAGCAGTACGTTGGACGCACGGGGCAATGAGCAGTTCTTC

v_call: TRBV19
j_call: TRBJ1-1
clone_size: .
d_call: TRBD1
cdr3_aa: CASSIKHRGTEAFF
cdr3_nt: TGTGCCAGTAGTATAAAACACAGGGGCACTGAAGCTTTCTTT

v_call: TRBV7-9
j_call: TRBJ2-2
clone_size: .
d_call: TRBD2
cdr3_aa: CASSFGRAGGPAGELFF
cdr3_nt: TGTGCCAGCAGCTTCGGTCGAGCGGGAGGGCCCGCCGGGGAGCTGTTTTTT

v_call: TRBV7-3
j_call: TRBJ2-1
clone_size: .
d_call: TRBD2
cdr3_aa: CASSLTRGTSGDNEQFF
cdr3_nt: TGTGCCAGCAGCTTAACTCGGGGAACTAGCGGCGACAATGAGCAGTTCTTC

v_call: TRBV2
j_call: TRBJ1-4
clone_size: .
d_call: TRBD1
cdr3_aa: CASSEADRVNEKLFF
cdr3_nt: TGTGCCAGCAGTGAAGCCGACAGGGTAAATGAAAAACTGTTTTTT